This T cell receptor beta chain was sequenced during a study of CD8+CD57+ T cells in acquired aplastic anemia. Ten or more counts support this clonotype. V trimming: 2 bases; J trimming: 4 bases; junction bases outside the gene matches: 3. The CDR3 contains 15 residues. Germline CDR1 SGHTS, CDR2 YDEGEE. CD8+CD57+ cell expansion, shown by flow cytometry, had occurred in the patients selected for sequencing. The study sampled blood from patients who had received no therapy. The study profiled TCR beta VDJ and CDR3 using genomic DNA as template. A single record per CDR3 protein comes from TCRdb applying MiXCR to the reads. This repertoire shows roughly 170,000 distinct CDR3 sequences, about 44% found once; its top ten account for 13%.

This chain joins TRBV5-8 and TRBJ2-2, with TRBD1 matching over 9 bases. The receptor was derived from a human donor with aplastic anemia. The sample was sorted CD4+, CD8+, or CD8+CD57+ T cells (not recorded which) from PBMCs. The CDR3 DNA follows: TGTGCCAGCAGCTTAGGGACAGGGATCACCGGGGAGCTGTTTTTT. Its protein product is CASSLGTGITGELFF.